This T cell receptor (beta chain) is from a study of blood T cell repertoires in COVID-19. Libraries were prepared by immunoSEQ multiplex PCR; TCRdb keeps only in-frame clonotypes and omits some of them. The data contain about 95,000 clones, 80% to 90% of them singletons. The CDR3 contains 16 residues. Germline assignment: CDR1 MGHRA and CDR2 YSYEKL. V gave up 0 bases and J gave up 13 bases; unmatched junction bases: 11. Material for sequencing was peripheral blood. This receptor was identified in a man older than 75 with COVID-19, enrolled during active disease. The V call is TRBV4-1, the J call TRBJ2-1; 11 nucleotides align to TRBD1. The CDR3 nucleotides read TGCGCCAGCAGCCAAGAGGACAGGGGGCGAATCAAGGAACAGTTCTTC. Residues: CASSQEDRGRIKEQFF.